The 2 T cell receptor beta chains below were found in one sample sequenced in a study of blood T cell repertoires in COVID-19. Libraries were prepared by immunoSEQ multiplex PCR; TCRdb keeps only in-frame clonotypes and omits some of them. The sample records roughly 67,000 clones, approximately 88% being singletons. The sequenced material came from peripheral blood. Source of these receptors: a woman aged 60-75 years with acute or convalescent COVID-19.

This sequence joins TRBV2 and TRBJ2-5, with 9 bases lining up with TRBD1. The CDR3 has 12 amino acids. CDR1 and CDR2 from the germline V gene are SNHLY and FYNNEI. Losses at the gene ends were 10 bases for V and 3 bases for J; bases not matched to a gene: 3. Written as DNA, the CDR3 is TGTGCCATCGACAGGGGGGAAGAGACCCAGTACTTC. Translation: CAIDRGEETQYF.

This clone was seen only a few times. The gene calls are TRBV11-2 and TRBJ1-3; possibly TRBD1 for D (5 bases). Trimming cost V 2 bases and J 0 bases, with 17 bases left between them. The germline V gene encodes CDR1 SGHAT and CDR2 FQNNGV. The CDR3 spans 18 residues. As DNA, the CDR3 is TGTGCCAGCAGCTTATTGGCCCCACAGGACCCCTCTGGAAACACCATATATTTT. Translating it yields CASSLLAPQDPSGNTIYF.